The clone carrying this T cell receptor beta chain has only a few counts. Its specificity is not known. The sample belongs to a study of spatial heterogeneity in lung cancer. Study in general: Alpha-chain detections were consistently fewer than beta-chain detections among the sequences. Raw sequencing reads included, on average, more than eight appearances of each unique TCR and UMI combination. Overall study findings and caveats: Within tumors, counts of expanded alpha and beta TCRs tracked tumor mutation counts.

CDR1 and CDR2 from the germline V gene are MNHEY and SVGAGI. There are 14 residues in the CDR3. The V end was cut by 6 bases, the J end by 1 base, with 12 bases between. Every individual TCR cDNA molecule carried its own unique molecular identifier, which allowed correction of PCR and sequencing errors. TCRdb independently ran MiXCR on the 5' RACE reads; one entry per CDR3 protein. The sample has 20,000 to 25,000 distinct CDR3 sequences; 8.8% are singletons. The time point here: sample taken at primary tumor resection. Unsorted samples of tumor, nontumor lung or frozen PBMC had their whole RNA sequenced.

The receptor's source is a male donor with early-stage non-small cell lung cancer. The chain combines TRBV6-5 with TRBJ1-1; perhaps TRBD1 as D (5 bases). Sequenced material: lung tumor tissue, taken at surgery. CDR3 nucleotide sequence: TGTGCCAGCAGCTTGGGGCGACAGAACACTGAAGCTTTCTTT. Protein sequence: CASSLGRQNTEAFF.